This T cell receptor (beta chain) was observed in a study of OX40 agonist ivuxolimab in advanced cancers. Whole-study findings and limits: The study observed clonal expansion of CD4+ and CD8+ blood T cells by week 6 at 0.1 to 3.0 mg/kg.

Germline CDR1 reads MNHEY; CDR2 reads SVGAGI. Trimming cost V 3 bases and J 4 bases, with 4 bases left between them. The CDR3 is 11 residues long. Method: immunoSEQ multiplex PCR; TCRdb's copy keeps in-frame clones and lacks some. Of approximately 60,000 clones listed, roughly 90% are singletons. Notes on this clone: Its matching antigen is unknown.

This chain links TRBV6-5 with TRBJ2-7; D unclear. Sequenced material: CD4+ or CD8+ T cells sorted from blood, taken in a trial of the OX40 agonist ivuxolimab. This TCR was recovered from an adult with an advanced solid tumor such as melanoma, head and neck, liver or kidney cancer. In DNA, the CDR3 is TGTGCCAGCAGTTATGAGTACGAGCAGTACTTC. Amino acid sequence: CASSYEYEQYF.